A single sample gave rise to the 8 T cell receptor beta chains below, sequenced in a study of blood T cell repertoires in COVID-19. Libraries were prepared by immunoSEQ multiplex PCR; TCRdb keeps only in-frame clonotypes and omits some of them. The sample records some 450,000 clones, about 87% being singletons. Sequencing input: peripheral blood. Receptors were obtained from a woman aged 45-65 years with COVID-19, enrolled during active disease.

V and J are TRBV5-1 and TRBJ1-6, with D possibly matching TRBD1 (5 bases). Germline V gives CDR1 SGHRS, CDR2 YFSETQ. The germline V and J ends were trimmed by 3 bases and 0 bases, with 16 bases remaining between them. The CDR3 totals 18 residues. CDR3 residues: CASSYYLRGSSYNSPLHF. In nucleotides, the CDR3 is TGCGCCAGCAGCTATTACCTGCGGGGGAGCTCCTATAATTCACCCCTCCACTTT.

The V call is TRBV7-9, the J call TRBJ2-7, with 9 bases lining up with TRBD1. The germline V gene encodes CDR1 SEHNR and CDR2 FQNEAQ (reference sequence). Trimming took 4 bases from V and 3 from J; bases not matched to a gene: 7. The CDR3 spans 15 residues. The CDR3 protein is CASSSTGTGIYEQYF. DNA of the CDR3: TGTGCCAGCAGCTCCACCGGGACAGGGATCTACGAGCAGTACTTC. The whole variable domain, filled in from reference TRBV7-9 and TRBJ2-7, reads DTGVSQNPRHKITKRGQNVTFRCDPISEHNRLYWYRQTLGQGPEFLTYFQNEAQLEKSRLLSDRFSAERPKGSFSTLEIQRTEQGDSAMYLCASSSTGTGIYEQYFGPGTRLTVT.

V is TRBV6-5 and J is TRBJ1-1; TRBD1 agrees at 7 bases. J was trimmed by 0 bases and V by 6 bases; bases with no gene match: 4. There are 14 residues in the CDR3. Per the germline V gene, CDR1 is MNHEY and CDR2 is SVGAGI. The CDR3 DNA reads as TGTGCCAGCAGCATGGACAGGTTGAACACTGAAGCTTTCTTT. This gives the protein CASSMDRLNTEAFF.

This chain's CDR3 is CAWSGSGEQFF. The CDR3 region has the DNA TGTGCCTGGAGTGGCTCAGGGGAGCAGTTCTTC. V gene TRBV30 combines with J gene TRBJ2-1, with D possibly matching TRBD1 (5 bases). V lost 1 base to trimming and J lost 10 bases, with 8 bases between them. The CDR3 is 11 amino acids. Germline V CDR1 and CDR2: GTSNPN, SVGIG (reference sequence). The whole variable domain, filled in from reference TRBV30 and TRBJ2-1, reads SQTIHQWPATLVQPVGSPLSLECTVEGTSNPNLYWYRQAAGRGLQLLFYSVGIGQISSEVPQNLSASRPQDRQFILSSKKLLLSDSGFYLCAWSGSGEQFFGPGTRLTVL.

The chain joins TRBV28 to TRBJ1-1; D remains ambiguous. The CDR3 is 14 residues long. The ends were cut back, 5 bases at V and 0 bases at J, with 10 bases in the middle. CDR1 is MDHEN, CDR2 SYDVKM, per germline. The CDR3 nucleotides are TGTGCCAGCAGTAGGAGAACCCTGAACACTGAAGCTTTCTTT. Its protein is CASSRRTLNTEAFF.

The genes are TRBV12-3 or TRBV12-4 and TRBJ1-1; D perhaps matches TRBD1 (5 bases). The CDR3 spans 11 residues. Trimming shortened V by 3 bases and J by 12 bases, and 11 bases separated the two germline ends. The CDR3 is CASSLGGGTFF. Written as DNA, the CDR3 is TGTGCCAGCAGTTTGGGGGGTGGGACTTTCTTT.

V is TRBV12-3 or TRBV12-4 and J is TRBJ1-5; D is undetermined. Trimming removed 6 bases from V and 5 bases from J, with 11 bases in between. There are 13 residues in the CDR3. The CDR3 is CASSSQRDQPQHF. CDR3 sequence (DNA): TGTGCCAGCAGCTCCCAACGAGATCAGCCCCAGCATTTT.

This CDR3 reads CASSLPRGQGVNSPLHF. CDR3 DNA: TGTGCCAGCAGCTTGCCCCGGGGACAGGGAGTTAATTCACCCCTCCACTTT. V usage is TRBV5-5 and J usage is TRBJ1-6, with TRBD1 matching over 9 bases. The CDR3 extends over 17 amino acids. CDR1 is SGHKS and CDR2 is YYEKEE in the germline V gene (reference sequence). Trimming removed 1 base from V and 6 bases from J; junction bases left unmatched: 8.